This T cell receptor beta chain was sequenced in a study of blood T cell repertoires in COVID-19. Study information: The United States, Italy and Spain were the sources of the acute and convalescent COVID-19 samples.

Individuals drawn from 24 US areas were about 18 to 95 years old. Clinical history as reported by participants underpinned cohort assignment. What the recovered Cohort 3 donors had was two negative PCRs, clearance, or symptom resolution. Per germline, CDR1 SGHKS and CDR2 YYEKEE (reference sequence). V shed 2 bases and J shed 6 bases, with 5 bases lying between them. This CDR3 is built from 11 residues. The assay was immunoSEQ multiplex PCR, and TCRdb's table has in-frame clones only and misses some. Counted here are approximately 440,000 clones, around 90% occurring once; the ten biggest clones make up under 0.85%.

The chain has TRBV5-5 and TRBJ1-1; D gene unclear. The sequence derives from a woman aged 18-30 years who had recovered from COVID-19. The sample taken for sequencing was PBMCs or T cells enriched from blood (not recorded which). The CDR3 is CASSFRAEAFF. CDR3 nucleotides: TGTGCCAGCAGCTTTCGGGCTGAAGCTTTCTTT.